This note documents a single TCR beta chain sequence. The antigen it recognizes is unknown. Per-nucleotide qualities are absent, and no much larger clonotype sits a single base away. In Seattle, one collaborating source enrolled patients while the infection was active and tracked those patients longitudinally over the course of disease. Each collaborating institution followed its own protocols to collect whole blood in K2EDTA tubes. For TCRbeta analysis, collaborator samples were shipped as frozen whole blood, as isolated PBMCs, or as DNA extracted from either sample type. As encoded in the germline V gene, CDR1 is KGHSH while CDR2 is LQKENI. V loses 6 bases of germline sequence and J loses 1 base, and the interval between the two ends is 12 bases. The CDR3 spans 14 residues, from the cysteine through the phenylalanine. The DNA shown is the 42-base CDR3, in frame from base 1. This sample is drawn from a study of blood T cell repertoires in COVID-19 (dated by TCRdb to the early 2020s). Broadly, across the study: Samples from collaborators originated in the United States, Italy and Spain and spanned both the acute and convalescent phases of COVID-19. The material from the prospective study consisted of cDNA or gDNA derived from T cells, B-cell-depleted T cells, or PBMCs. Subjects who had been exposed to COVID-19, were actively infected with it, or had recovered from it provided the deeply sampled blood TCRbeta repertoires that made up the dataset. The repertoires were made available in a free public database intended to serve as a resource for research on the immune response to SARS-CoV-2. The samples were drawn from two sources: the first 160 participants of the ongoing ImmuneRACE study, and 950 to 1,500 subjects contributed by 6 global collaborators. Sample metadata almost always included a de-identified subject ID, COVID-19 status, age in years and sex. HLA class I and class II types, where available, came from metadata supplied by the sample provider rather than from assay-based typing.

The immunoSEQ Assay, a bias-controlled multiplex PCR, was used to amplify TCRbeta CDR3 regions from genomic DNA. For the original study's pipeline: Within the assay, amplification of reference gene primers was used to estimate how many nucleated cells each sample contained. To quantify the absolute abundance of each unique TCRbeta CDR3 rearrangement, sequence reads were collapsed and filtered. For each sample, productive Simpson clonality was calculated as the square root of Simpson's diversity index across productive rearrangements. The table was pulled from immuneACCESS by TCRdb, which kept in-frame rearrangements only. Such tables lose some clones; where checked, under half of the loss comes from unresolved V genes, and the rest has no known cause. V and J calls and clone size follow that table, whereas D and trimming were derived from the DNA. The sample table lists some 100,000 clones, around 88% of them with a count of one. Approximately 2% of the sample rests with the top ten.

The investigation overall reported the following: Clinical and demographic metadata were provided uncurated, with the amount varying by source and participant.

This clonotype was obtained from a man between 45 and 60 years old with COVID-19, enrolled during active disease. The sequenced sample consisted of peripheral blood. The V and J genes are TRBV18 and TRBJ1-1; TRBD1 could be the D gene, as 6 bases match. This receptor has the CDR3 CASSHQDRNTEAFF. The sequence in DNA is TGTGCCAGCTCGCATCAGGACAGGAACACTGAAGCTTTCTTT. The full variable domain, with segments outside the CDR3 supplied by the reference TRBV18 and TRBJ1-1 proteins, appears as NAGVMQNPRHLVRRRGQEARLRCSPMKGHSHVYWYRQLPEEGLKFMVYLQKENIIDESGMPKERFSAEFPKEGPSILRIQQVVRGDSAAYFCASSHQDRNTEAFFGQGTRLTVV.